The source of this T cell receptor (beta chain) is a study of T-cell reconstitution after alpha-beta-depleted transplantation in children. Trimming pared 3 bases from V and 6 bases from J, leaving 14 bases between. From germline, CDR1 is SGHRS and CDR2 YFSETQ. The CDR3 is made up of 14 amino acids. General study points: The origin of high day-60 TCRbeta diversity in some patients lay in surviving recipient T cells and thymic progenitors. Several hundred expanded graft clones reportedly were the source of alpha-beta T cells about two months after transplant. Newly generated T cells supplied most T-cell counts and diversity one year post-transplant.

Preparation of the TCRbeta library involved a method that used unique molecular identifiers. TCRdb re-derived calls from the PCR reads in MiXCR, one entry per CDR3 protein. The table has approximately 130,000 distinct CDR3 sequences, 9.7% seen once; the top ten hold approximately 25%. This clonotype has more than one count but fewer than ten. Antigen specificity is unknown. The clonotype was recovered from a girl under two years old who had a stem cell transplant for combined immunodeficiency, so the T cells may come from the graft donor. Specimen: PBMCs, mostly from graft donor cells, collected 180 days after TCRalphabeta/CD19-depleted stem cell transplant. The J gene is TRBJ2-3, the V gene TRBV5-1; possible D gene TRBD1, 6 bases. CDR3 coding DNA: TGCGCCAGCAGCTCAAACAGGGAGCGGGATACGCAGTATTTT. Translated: CASSSNRERDTQYF.